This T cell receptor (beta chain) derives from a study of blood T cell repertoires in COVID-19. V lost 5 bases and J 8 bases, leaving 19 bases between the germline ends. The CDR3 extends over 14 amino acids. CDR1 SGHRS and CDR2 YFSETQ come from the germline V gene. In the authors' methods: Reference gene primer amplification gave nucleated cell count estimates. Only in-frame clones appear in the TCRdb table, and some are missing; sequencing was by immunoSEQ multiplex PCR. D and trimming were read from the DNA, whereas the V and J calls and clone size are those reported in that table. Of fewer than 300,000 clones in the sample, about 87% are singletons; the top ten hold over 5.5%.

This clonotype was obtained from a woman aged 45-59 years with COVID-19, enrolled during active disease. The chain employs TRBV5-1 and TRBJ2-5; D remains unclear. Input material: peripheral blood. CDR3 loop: CASRPTRQVITQYF. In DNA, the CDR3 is TGCGCCAGCAGACCGACGCGACAAGTTATAACCCAGTACTTC.